This TCR beta chain emerged from a study of T cells in Graves' hyperthyroidism and ophthalmopathy. The ends lost 4 bases at V and 6 bases at J; junction bases unmatched: 5. The CDR3 spans 14 residues. The germline V gene has CDR1 MDHEN and CDR2 SYDVKM. The hyperthyroidism was newly diagnosed and had lasted under 2 months; the patients were aged 18 to 65. Not enrolled were patients with uncontrolled infection, other autoimmune disease, pregnancy or lactation. This clonotype occurred many times. Amplification yielded TCR beta CDR3 regions, with RNA transcripts as the source. HTBI primers were used for first-round RT-PCR of the TCR CDR3. One entry per CDR3 protein, called by TCRdb with MiXCR from the multiplex PCR reads. The profile shows around 620,000 distinct CDR3 sequences, roughly 17% of them singletons.

The sequencing input was blood. V is TRBV28 and J is TRBJ1-1, with TRBD1 matching over 10 bases. The origin of this receptor is a woman aged 30 to 39 with Graves' hyperthyroidism. This CDR3 reads CASSSDRGLPEAFF. CDR3 sequence (DNA): TGTGCCAGCAGTTCAGACAGGGGGCTGCCTGAAGCTTTCTTT.